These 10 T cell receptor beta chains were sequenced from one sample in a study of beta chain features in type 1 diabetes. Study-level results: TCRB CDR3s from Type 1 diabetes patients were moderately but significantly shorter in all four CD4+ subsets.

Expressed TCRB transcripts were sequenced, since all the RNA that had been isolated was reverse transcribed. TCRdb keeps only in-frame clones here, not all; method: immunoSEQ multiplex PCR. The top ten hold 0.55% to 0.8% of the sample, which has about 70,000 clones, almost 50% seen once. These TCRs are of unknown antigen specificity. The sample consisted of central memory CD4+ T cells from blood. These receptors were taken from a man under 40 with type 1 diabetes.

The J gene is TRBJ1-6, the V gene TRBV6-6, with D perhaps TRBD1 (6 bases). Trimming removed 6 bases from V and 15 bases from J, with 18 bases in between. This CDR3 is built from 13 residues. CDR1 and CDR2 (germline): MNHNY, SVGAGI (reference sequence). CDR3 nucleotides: TGTGCCAGCAGCCACCGGACAGACGGGGACCTCCACTTT. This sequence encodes CASSHRTDGDLHF.

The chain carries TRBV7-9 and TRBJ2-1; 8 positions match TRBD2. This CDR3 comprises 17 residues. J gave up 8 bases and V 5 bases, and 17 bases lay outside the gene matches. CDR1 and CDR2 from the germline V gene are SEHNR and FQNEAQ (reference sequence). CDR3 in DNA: TGTGCCAGCAGCCGGTGGGTAGCGGGAAAAAAAGGCGATGAGCAGTTCTTC. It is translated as CASSRWVAGKKGDEQFF.

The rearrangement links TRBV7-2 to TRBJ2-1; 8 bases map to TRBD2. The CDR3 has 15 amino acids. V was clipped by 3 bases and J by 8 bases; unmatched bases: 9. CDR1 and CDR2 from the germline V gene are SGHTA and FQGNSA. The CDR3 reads CASSLSNGGGYEQFF. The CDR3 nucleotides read TGTGCCAGCAGCTTGAGTAACGGCGGGGGGTATGAGCAGTTCTTC.

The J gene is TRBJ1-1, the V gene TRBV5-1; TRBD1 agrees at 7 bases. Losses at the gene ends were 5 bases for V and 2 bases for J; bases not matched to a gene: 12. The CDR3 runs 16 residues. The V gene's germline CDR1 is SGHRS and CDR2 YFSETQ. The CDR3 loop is CASRYATGQANTEAFF. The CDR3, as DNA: TGCGCCAGCAGATACGCGACCGGACAGGCCAACACTGAAGCTTTCTTT. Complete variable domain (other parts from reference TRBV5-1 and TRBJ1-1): KAGVTQTPRYLIKTRGQQVTLSCSPISGHRSVSWYQQTPGQGLQFLFEYFSETQRNKGNFPGRFSGRQFSNSRSEMNVSTLELGDSALYLCASRYATGQANTEAFFGQGTRLTVV.

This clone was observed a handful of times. The CDR3 bases are TGTGCCAGCAGTTATGGTAGGAGCACTAGCACAGATACGCAGTATTTT. Encoded protein: CASSYGRSTSTDTQYF. The V gene is TRBV6-5, the J gene TRBJ2-3, with D unclear. This CDR3 has 16 residues. V lost 3 bases and J lost 0, with 13 bases in between. Germline CDR1 reads MNHEY; CDR2 reads SVGAGI.

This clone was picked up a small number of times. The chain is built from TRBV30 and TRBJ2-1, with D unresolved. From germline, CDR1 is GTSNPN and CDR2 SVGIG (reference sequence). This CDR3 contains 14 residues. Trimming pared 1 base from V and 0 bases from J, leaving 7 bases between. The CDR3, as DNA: TGTGCCTGGAGTGGTACGAGCTCCTACAATGAGCAGTTCTTC. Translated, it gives CAWSGTSSYNEQFF.

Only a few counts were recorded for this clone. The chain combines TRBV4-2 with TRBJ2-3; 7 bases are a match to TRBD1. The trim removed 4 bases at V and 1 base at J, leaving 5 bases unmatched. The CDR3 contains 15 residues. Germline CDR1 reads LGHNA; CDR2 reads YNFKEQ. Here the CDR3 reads CASSRPGQRTDTQYF. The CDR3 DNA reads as TGTGCCAGCAGCCGGCCGGGACAGCGCACAGATACGCAGTATTTT.

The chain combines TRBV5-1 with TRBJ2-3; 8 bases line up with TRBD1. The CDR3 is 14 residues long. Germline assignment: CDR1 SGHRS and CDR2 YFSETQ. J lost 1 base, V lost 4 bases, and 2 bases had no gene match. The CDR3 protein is CASSGQGGTDTQYF. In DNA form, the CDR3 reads TGCGCCAGCAGCGGACAGGGCGGCACAGATACGCAGTATTTT.

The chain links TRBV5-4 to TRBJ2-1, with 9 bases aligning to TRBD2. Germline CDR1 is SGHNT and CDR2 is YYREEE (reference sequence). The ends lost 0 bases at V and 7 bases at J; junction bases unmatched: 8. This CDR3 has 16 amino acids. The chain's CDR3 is CASSLAGRGGRNEQFF. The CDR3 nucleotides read TGTGCCAGCAGCTTGGCCGGGCGGGGGGGCCGGAATGAGCAGTTCTTC.

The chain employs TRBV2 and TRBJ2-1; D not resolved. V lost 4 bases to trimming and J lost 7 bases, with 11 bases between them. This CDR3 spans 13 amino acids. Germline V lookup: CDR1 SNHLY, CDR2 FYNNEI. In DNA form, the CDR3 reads TGTGCCAGCAGTGCAAGCGTGAGGAATGAGCAGTTCTTC. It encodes CASSASVRNEQFF. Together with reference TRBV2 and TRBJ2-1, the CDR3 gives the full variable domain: EPEVTQTPSHQVTQMGQEVILRCVPISNHLYFYWYRQILGQKVEFLVSFYNNEISEKSEIFDDQFSVERPDGSNFTLKIRSTKLEDSAMYFCASSASVRNEQFFGPGTRLTVL.